A single sample is the source of the 3 T cell receptor beta chains below, sequenced in a study of blood T cell repertoires in COVID-19. The method was immunoSEQ multiplex PCR; TCRdb's version includes in-frame clones alone and lacks a portion of them. The sample records about 430,000 clones, around nine tenths being singletons. Sequencing input: PBMCs or T cells enriched from blood (not recorded which). All receptors derive from a woman aged 18-35 years who had been exposed to COVID-19.

The chain employs TRBV28 and TRBJ2-5, with 10 bases aligning to TRBD1. The germline gives CDR1 MDHEN, CDR2 SYDVKM. Trimming at V came to 5 bases and at J to 5 bases, leaving 5 bases not matched to a gene. The CDR3 contains 14 residues. CDR3 sequence (DNA): TGTGCCAGCAGTCCGACAGGGGGCGGGGAGACCCAGTACTTC. Translation gives CASSPTGGGETQYF. Drawing the rest from reference TRBV28 and TRBJ2-5, the complete variable domain is DVKVTQSSRYLVKRTGEKVFLECVQDMDHENMFWYRQDPGLGLRLIYFSYDVKMKEKGDIPEGYSVSREKKERFSLILESASTNQTSMYLCASSPTGGGETQYFGPGTRLLVL.

DNA of the CDR3: TGCGCCAGCAAGAGGCTAGCCCAGTACCAAGAGACCCAGTACTTC. Translating it yields CASKRLAQYQETQYF. The chain uses TRBV10-1 and TRBJ2-5; possibly TRBD2 for D (5 bases). Per germline, CDR1 WNHNN and CDR2 SYGVQD (reference sequence). The CDR3 sequence is 15 residues long. Deletions cut 7 bases from V and 0 bases from J, with 15 bases between.

This rearrangement joins TRBV6-5 to TRBJ1-5; a weak D match, TRBD1 (5 bases). V was cut by 3 bases and J by 6 bases, with 15 bases left in between. CDR3 length: 15 residues. Germline assignment: CDR1 MNHEY and CDR2 SVGAGI. The DNA for the CDR3 is TGTGCCAGCAGTTATAGCGGGGCGGGTGGTCAGCCCCAGCATTTT. Encoded protein: CASSYSGAGGQPQHF.